Each of the 8 T cell receptor beta chains below was sequenced from the same sample in a study of blood T cell repertoires in COVID-19 (TCRdb year 2020). Library creation used the immunoSEQ multiplex PCR assay. The clones in this table, taken by TCRdb from immuneACCESS, are in-frame only. Not every clone is retained; where verified, under half of the shortfall comes from an unresolved V gene, and the cause of the rest is unknown. The sample table lists 170,000 or so clones, 90% of them with a count of one. The top ten clones comprise around 0.5% of the sample. Source material: peripheral blood. All receptors derive from a man in his fifties with acute or convalescent COVID-19.

V is TRBV6-5 and J is TRBJ2-7; 7 bases match TRBD1. Per the germline V gene, CDR1 is MNHEY and CDR2 is SVGAGI. The ends lost 7 bases at V and 2 bases at J; junction bases unmatched: 8. This CDR3 is 14 amino acids long. CDR3: CASKKQGPPYEQYF. Here the CDR3 DNA reads TGTGCCAGCAAAAAACAGGGGCCCCCCTACGAGCAGTACTTC.

CDR3 nucleotides: TGTGCCAGCAGCCAACCAGGGGCCAGCGGGGAGCTGTTTTTT. Protein: CASSQPGASGELFF. The chain employs TRBV4-2 and TRBJ2-2; perhaps TRBD1 as D (6 bases). Per the germline V gene, CDR1 is LGHNA and CDR2 is YNFKEQ. Trimming left V 2 bases short and J 7 bases short, with 11 bases between. This CDR3 comprises 14 residues.

The chain uses TRBV20-1 and TRBJ2-1; the D is unclear. V was cut by 7 bases and J by 10 bases, with 11 bases left in between. The CDR3 contains 10 residues. Germline assignment: CDR1 DFQATT and CDR2 SNEGSKA (reference sequence). The chain's CDR3 is CSGELGEQFF. The CDR3 region has the DNA TGCAGTGGAGAGCTGGGCGAGCAGTTCTTC.

The chain combines TRBV5-1 with TRBJ2-5; TRBD1 might be the D (6 bases). The CDR3 runs 13 residues. Germline V lookup: CDR1 SGHRS, CDR2 YFSETQ. Trimming took 4 bases from V and 5 from J, leaving 12 bases between them. The CDR3 sequence: CASSKRDTETQYF. CDR3 DNA: TGCGCCAGCAGCAAACGGGACACGGAGACCCAGTACTTC.

V usage is TRBV5-1 and J usage is TRBJ2-5; 16 positions agree with TRBD2. The CDR3 is made up of 16 amino acids. Germline V gene lookup returns CDR1 SGHRS and CDR2 YFSETQ. The junction had 3 bases not matched to a gene; V was cut back by 4 bases and J by 3 bases. The CDR3 spells CASSPGLAGGEETQYF. In DNA form, the CDR3 reads TGCGCCAGCAGCCCGGGACTAGCGGGAGGGGAAGAGACCCAGTACTTC.

The CDR3 is CASSLGDRDTEAFF. CDR3 nucleotides: TGTGCCAGCAGCTTAGGCGACAGGGATACTGAAGCTTTCTTT. The rearrangement joins TRBV7-6 to TRBJ1-1; 7 positions agree with TRBD1. J lost 5 bases, V lost 1 base, and 4 bases had no gene match. Per the germline V gene, CDR1 is SGHVS and CDR2 is FNYEAQ. The CDR3 sequence is 14 residues long.

The chain uses TRBV6-5 and TRBJ2-1; 13 positions agree with TRBD2. Germline V gene sequence: CDR1 MNHEY, CDR2 SVGAGI. The CDR3 consists of 15 residues. Trimming cost V 4 bases and J 5 bases; bases outside gene matches: 2. The chain's CDR3 is CASSWGTSGNNEQFF. As DNA, the CDR3 is TGTGCCAGCAGTTGGGGGACTAGCGGGAACAATGAGCAGTTCTTC.

The V gene is TRBV28, the J gene TRBJ2-1; 10 bases are a match to TRBD1. This CDR3 spans 18 amino acids. Germline V gives CDR1 MDHEN, CDR2 SYDVKM. V shed 6 bases, J shed 7 bases, and the junction held 18 bases outside the gene matches. The CDR3 DNA is TGTGCCAGCAGCCGGGTGCTAGGGACAGGGGTCTCTAGGAATGAGCAGTTCTTC. Translation: CASSRVLGTGVSRNEQFF. Complete variable domain (other parts from reference TRBV28 and TRBJ2-1): DVKVTQSSRYLVKRTGEKVFLECVQDMDHENMFWYRQDPGLGLRLIYFSYDVKMKEKGDIPEGYSVSREKKERFSLILESASTNQTSMYLCASSRVLGTGVSRNEQFFGPGTRLTVL.